Listed here are 5 T cell receptor beta chains from one sample, sequenced in a study of blood T cell repertoires in COVID-19. The repertoire was sequenced with immunoSEQ multiplex PCR; TCRdb's copy has only in-frame clones and lacks some. The repertoire holds 110,000 or so clones, with approximately 90% as singletons. The sample comprised peripheral blood. These receptor sequences come from a human donor with acute or convalescent COVID-19. The donor label of this sample is uncertain.

This chain connects TRBV6-2 or TRBV6-3 to TRBJ1-5, with a weak D call TRBD1 (6 bases). This CDR3 is 15 amino acids long. V lost 3 bases and J 6 bases, leaving 15 bases between the germline ends. Germline V gene data show CDR1 as MNHEY and CDR2 as SVGEGT. The CDR3 DNA follows: TGTGCCAGCAGTTATCTCCAGGGGCTCTCTCAGCCCCAGCATTTT. Translating it yields CASSYLQGLSQPQHF.

The chain uses TRBV29-1 and TRBJ1-1; 7 bases fit TRBD1. V lost 2 bases to trimming and J lost 5 bases; unmatched junction nucleotides: 8. Germline CDR1 reads SQVTM; CDR2 reads ANQGSEA. The CDR3 covers 14 residues. This CDR3 reads CSVEPTGVGTEAFF. CDR3 nucleotides: TGCAGCGTTGAACCAACAGGGGTAGGTACTGAAGCTTTCTTT.

The chain recombines TRBV3-1 (or the pseudogene TRBV3-2) with TRBJ1-1; 7 bases agree with TRBD1. The germline CDR1 and CDR2 sequences are LGHDT and YNNKEL (reference sequence). Trimming cost V 3 bases and J 1 base; bases outside gene matches: 5. The length of the CDR3 is 15 residues. Written as DNA, the CDR3 is TGTGCCAGCAGCCACTCAGGGGGTGAGAACACTGAAGCTTTCTTT. It specifies CASSHSGGENTEAFF.

The CDR3 loop reads CASSYYGEQFF. CDR3 bases: TGTGCCAGCAGTTACTACGGTGAGCAGTTCTTC. The chain carries TRBV6-2 or TRBV6-3 and TRBJ2-1, with no clear D. Between the trimmed V and J ends, which lost 1 base and 9 bases, there was a span of 4 bases. Germline V lookup: CDR1 MNHEY, CDR2 SVGEGT. This CDR3 spans 11 amino acids.

The chain uses TRBV28 and TRBJ1-2; D ambiguous. In germline, CDR1 is MDHEN, CDR2 SYDVKM. The CDR3 consists of 13 residues. Trimming shortened V by 11 bases and J by 7 bases, and 20 bases separated the two germline ends. CDR3 nucleotide sequence: TGTGCCGGGTGCGGGCCTCACGAGGGTGGCTACACCTTC. Translated, it gives CAGCGPHEGGYTF.